This T cell receptor (beta chain) is from a study of memory B cells and T cells in multiple sclerosis. Points from the study as a whole: Normalization was needed because clone-set size differences affected shared clonotype counts.

V dropped 5 bases and J dropped 8; count of bases not matched to a gene: 11. This CDR3 contains 14 residues. The germline V gene has CDR1 SGHVS and CDR2 FNYEAQ. Clones were sequenced by immunoSEQ multiplex PCR, and TCRdb holds only the in-frame ones, with some missing. The data hold fewer than 40,000 clones, with more than 75% observed a single time. After stimulus-free culture, autoproliferating CFSE-dim and non-proliferating CFSE-high T cells were sequenced separately. 5x10^7 CFSE-labeled PBMCs were cultured less than eight days unstimulated, then replicate wells were pooled. PBMCs were labeled with 0.5 uM CFSE and cultured without exogenous stimuli. About this clone itself: What it recognizes is unknown.

This chain uses TRBV7-6 with TRBJ1-1; 7 bases map to TRBD1. This receptor was taken from a human donor with multiple sclerosis. Input material: PBMCs from blood kept in culture. CDR3 DNA sequence: TGTGCCAGCAGCGTAACGACAGGGACCCCCGAAGCTTTCTTT. It is translated as CASSVTTGTPEAFF.